This T cell receptor beta chain was identified during a study of blood T cell repertoires in COVID-19. The overall study: The samples span acute and convalescent COVID-19 from the United States, Italy and Spain. T cells, B-cell-depleted T cells, or PBMCs supplied cDNA or gDNA.

Methods used by the authors: Estimation of nucleated cell counts relied on the amplification of reference gene primers. Data came from immunoSEQ multiplex PCR; TCRdb stores just in-frame clones and leaves some out. V and J calls and clone size are as listed in that table; D and trimming were resolved from the DNA. The sample gives around 160,000 clones, 80% to 90% of which show up once; around 8% is in the top ten. V lost 0 bases and J lost 5, with 13 bases in between. CDR3 length: 15 amino acids. The germline gives CDR1 SGHDN, CDR2 FVKESK. The Seattle site enrolled patients during active infection and followed them longitudinally.

The rearrangement uses TRBV14 and TRBJ2-5; no definite D call. The TCR was taken from a woman aged 60 to 75 with COVID-19, enrolled during active disease. The sample taken for sequencing was peripheral blood. The CDR3 coding sequence is TGTGCCAGCAGCCAAGAAACGGCAGCGCGGGAGACCCAGTACTTC. Translating gives CASSQETAARETQYF. Together with reference TRBV14 and TRBJ2-5, the CDR3 gives the full variable domain: EAGVTQFPSHSVIEKGQTVTLRCDPISGHDNLYWYRRVMGKEIKFLLHFVKESKQDESGMPNNRFLAERTGGTYSTLKVQPAELEDSGVYFCASSQETAARETQYFGPGTRLLVL.